This T cell receptor beta chain stems from a study of shared clonotypes between healthy human individuals. Study at large: Each donor contributed plates that comprised three CD4 naive, three CD4 memory, two CD8 naive and one CD8 memory.

Template for every sorted-subset replicate PCR totaled 200 to 250 ng DNA, tens of thousands of T cell genomes. Assay used: immunoSEQ multiplex PCR; TCRdb lists only in-frame clones, some missing. Among fewer than 850,000 clones, around 91% were seen once, and the ten largest hold approximately 35%. V was cut by 4 bases and J by 0 bases, with 12 bases left in between. CDR3 length: 16 amino acids. Germline V lookup: CDR1 LGHNA, CDR2 YSLEER. This receptor was identified in a man between 18 and 35 years old in good health. Some clones in this sample may be carry-over from other donors' samples. This rearrangement joins TRBV4-3 to TRBJ1-4, with TRBD1 as a possible D gene (6 bases). The sequencing sample was made of memory CD8+ T cells from PBMCs. The subset was: CD45RO+ cells pooled with CCR7-negative TemRA cells. CDR3 region: CASSPIRTATNEKLFF. CDR3 nucleotides: TGCGCCAGCAGCCCAATCCGGACAGCAACTAATGAAAAACTGTTTTTT.